The sequence of this T cell receptor (beta chain) was determined in a study of tumor-infiltrating lymphocytes in primary liver carcinoma (dated by TCRdb to about 2017). Study-wide context: The five patients, three men and two women aged 30 to 69 years, had hepatocellular carcinoma (four) or combined HCC and intrahepatic cholangiocarcinoma (one). The tumors of the five patients were staged as T1-T3 N0M0, with maximum diameters ranging from roughly 4 to 10 cm. Samples yielded roughly 3.65 to 7.5 million productive TCRbeta reads; read depth did not differ significantly between tissue types. For each liver tumor, the study sampled five regions along with adjacent normal tissue and blood, and applied TCRbeta repertoire sequencing, expression microarrays and whole-exome sequencing. A total of roughly 35 specimens from 5 patients, comprising 25 or so tumor regions, 5 adjacent noncancerous liver tissues and 5 peripheral blood samples, were covered by TCRbeta repertoire sequencing. The 25 or so tumor region samples were profiled with Agilent mRNA microarrays so that TCRbeta repertoire diversity could be related to the local molecular phenotype. Reproducibility between technical replicate repertoires was high, with correlation coefficients above 0.98 and mean shared-clone rates about 0.91. What the work shows at the level of the full study, not this receptor alone: Repertoire overlap was found to be higher between tumor regions (mean roughly 36%) than between tumor-adjacent (roughly 17%) or tumor-blood (about 14%) pairs, consistent with antigen-driven expansion. Only five or six patients were included in the study, and the authors note that the findings should be validated in a larger study. Because sequencing covered only the TCR beta chain and unpaired alpha chains were not captured, true repertoire diversity is likely underestimated. A significantly larger repertoire fraction was made up by the top 250 clones in tumors than in blood (p = 0.039). Because the samples were bulk and unsorted, CD4+ and CD8+ T cell repertoires could not be compared. Only roughly 7-24% of top clones appeared in all five regions of a tumor, which suggests that tumor-infiltrating T cells are spatially heterogeneous.

Using a constant-region primer and ProtoScript II reverse transcriptase, TCRbeta-specific cDNA was reverse-transcribed from roughly 500 ng total RNA. The TCRbeta libraries were prepared through three rounds of nested multiplex PCR following a slightly modified ARM-PCR procedure. Each of the first two PCR rounds ran for about 10 cycles and used multiplex TRBV1-TRBV30 forward primers together with a Cbeta reverse primer. Sample barcodes and Illumina adapters were added in a final 25-cycle PCR with Deep VentR polymerase. Before sequencing, amplicons between 200 and 500 bp were purified from gel using a QIAquick gel extraction kit. An Illumina HiSeq 2500 was used to sequence the TCRbeta amplicons with 250-bp paired-end reads. The study's processing was this. Reads were quality-trimmed with Trimmomatic v0.33, and paired reads were merged with FLASH v1.2.11 to recover full CDR3 sequences. V, D and J germline segments were assigned to the rearranged TCRbeta sequences by MiGEC v1.2.1b. VDJtools v1.0.0 computed clonotype statistics and Shannon-Wiener diversity indices. Except for diversity analysis, only each sample's 250 most abundant clonotypes were used in subsequent analyses to reduce sampling bias. Clones were called with MiXCR by TCRdb after fastp trimmed the public reads at Q25, and only in-frame beta chains were retained. CDR3 protein sequences are deduplicated, and each keeps its most common genes and DNA. Here the V and J calls rest on TCRdb's processing, not on the authors' analysis. The sample data list some 180,000 distinct CDR3 sequences, and around four fifths of these were observed just once. Of the sample, 18% falls within the top ten clones.

The CDR3 measures 11 amino acids from cysteine to phenylalanine. Of all the DNA, just the CDR3 is kept, 33 bases in frame from base 1. The germline V gene sets CDR1 to MNHEY and CDR2 to SVGAGI. In its sample, this clonotype was seen a few times. What this receptor recognizes is not known. Germline is not matched at one junction end, which may reflect a read error. Total RNA and DNA were co-extracted without cell sorting from approximately 20-30 mg of bulk tissue using the AllPrep DNA/RNA mini kit. Between November 2015 and March 2016, about 5 patients in China with histopathologically diagnosed primary liver carcinoma had surgical resection. At the time of sampling, the patients were treatment-naive and had chronic HBV infection. Each tumor was sampled at five spatially separated regions: the superior, inferior, left-lateral and right-lateral poles and the tumor centre. More than 85% viable tumor cells were found by histology in every tumor sample. Fresh tumor and adjacent tissue pieces were bisected; one half was stored in RNAlater at -80°C, the other sent for histology.

The TCR was taken from a man aged 40-49 years with primary liver carcinoma and hepatitis B virus infection. Specimen: tumor tissue from primary liver carcinoma. This chain is built from TRBV6-5 and TRBJ1-2, and TRBD1 may be the D gene, going by 5 matching bases. The DNA sequence is given as TGTGCCAGCACTGATGGGAGGGGCTACGCCTTC. Its translation is CASTDGRGYAF.